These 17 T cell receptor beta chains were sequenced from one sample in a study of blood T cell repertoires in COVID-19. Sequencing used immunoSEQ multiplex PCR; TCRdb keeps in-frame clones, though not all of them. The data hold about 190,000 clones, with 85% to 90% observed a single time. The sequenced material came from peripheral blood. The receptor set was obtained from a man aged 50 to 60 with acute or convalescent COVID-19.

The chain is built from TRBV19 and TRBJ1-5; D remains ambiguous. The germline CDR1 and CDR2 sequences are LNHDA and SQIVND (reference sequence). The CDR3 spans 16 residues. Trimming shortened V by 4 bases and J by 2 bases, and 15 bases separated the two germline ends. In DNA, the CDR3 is TGTGCCAGTAGTACCCAAATTAACGCGGGCAATCAGCCCCAGCATTTT. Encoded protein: CASSTQINAGNQPQHF.

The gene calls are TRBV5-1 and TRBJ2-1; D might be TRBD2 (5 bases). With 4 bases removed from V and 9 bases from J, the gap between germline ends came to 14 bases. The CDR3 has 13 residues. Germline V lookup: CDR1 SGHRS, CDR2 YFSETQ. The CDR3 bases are TGCGCCAGCAGCCTGCTAGCACCAGGTGAGCAGTTCTTC. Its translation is CASSLLAPGEQFF.

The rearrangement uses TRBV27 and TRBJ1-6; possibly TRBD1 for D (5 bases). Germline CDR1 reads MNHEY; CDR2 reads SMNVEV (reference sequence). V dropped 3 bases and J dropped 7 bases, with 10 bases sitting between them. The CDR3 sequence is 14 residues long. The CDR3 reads CASSLDIRNSPLHF. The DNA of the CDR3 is TGTGCCAGCAGTTTGGACATAAGGAATTCACCCCTCCACTTT.

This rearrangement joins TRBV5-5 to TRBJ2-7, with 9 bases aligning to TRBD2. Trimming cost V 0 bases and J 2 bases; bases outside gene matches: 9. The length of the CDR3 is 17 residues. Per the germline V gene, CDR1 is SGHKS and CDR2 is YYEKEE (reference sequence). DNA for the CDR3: TGTGCCAGCAGCTTGGGGGTGACTAGCGGAGTTACCTACGAGCAGTACTTC. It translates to CASSLGVTSGVTYEQYF. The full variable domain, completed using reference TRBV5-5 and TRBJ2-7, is DAGVTQSPTHLIKTRGQQVTLRCSPISGHKSVSWYQQVLGQGPQFIFQYYEKEERGRGNFPDRFSARQFPNYSSELNVNALLLGDSALYLCASSLGVTSGVTYEQYFGPGTRLTVT.

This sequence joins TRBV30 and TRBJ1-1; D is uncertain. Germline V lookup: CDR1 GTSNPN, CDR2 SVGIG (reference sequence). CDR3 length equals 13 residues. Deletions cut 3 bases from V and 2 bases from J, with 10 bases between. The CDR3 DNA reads TGTGCCTGGAGCCCTAGACCCAACACTGAAGCTTTCTTT. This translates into CAWSPRPNTEAFF.

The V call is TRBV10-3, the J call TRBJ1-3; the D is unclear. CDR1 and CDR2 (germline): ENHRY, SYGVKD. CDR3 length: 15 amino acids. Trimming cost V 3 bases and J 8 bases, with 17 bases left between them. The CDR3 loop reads CAISEPGGLLDTIYF. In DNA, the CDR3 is TGTGCCATCAGTGAACCGGGAGGACTGTTAGACACCATATATTTT.

The CDR3 nucleotides read TGTGCCAGCAGTTACAGTGGCGGCCCCTACGAGCAGTACTTC. Amino acids: CASSYSGGPYEQYF. This chain uses TRBV6-6 with TRBJ2-7; D remains unclear. This CDR3 has 14 amino acids. In germline, CDR1 is MNHNY, CDR2 SVGAGI (reference sequence). V was clipped by 2 bases and J by 2 bases, with 10 bases between them.

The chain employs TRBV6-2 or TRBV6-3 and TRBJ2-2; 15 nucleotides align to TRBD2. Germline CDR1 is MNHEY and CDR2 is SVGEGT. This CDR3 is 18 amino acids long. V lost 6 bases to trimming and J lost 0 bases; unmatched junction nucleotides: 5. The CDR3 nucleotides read TGTGCCAGCAGCGGGACTAGCGGGGGGAGTACGAACACCGGGGAGCTGTTTTTT. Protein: CASSGTSGGSTNTGELFF.

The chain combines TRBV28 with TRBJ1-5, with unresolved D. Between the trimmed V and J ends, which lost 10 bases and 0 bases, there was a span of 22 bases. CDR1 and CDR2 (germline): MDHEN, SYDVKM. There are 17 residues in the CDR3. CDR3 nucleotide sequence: TGTGCCATCTCCCGAGCGTCCAGCCAAAATAGCAATCAGCCCCAGCATTTT. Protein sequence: CAISRASSQNSNQPQHF. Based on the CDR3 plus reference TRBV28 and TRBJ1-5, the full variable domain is DVKVTQSSRYLVKRTGEKVFLECVQDMDHENMFWYRQDPGLGLRLIYFSYDVKMKEKGDIPEGYSVSREKKERFSLILESASTNQTSMYLCAISRASSQNSNQPQHFGDGTRLSIL.

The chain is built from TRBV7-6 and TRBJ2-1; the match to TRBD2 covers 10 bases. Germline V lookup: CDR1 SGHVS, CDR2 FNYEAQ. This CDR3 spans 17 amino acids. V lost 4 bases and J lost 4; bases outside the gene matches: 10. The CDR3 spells CASSSLGGTSAYNEQFF. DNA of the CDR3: TGTGCCAGCAGCTCTCTGGGTGGGACTAGCGCATACAATGAGCAGTTCTTC.

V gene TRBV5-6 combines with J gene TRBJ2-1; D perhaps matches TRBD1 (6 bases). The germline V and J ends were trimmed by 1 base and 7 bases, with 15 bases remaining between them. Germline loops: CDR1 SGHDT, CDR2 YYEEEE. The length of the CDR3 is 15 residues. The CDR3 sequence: CASSLPGQTRNEQFF. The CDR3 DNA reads TGTGCCAGCAGCTTGCCGGGACAAACGAGGAATGAGCAGTTCTTC.

The chain's CDR3 is CASSPGQGSYEQYV. The DNA for the CDR3 is TGTGCCAGCAGCCCGGGACAGGGGTCCTACGAGCAGTACGTC. This chain links TRBV13 with TRBJ2-7; 10 bases are a match to TRBD1. Germline lookup yields CDR1 PRHDT and CDR2 FYEKMQ (reference sequence). Unmatched junction bases numbered 2, after V lost 5 bases and J lost 1 base. The CDR3 extends over 14 amino acids.

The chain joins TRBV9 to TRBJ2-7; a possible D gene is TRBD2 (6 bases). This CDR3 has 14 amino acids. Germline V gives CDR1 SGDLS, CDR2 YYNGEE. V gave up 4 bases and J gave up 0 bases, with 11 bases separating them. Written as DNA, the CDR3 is TGTGCCAGCAGCCCCACCGGGAGCTCCTACGAGCAGTACGTC. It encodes CASSPTGSSYEQYV.

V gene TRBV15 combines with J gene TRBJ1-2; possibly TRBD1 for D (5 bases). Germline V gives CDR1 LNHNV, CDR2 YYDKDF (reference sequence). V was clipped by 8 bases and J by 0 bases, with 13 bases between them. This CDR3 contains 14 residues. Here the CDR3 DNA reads TGTGCCACCCTCTCTGACAGAGCTAACTATGGCTACACCTTC. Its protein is CATLSDRANYGYTF.

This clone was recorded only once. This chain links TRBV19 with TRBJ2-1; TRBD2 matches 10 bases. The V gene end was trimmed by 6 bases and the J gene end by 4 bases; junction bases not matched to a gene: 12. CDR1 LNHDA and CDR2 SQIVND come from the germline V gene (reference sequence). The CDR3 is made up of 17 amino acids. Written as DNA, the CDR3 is TGTGCCAGTAGCCCCCTCCTTACTAGCGGGAATTACAATGAGCAGTTCTTC. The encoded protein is CASSPLLTSGNYNEQFF.

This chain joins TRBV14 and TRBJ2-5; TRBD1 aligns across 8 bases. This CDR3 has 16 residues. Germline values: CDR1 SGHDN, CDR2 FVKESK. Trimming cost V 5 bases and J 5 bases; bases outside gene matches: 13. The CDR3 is CASSYRQGRGEETQYF. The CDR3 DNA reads TGTGCCAGCAGCTATCGACAGGGGCGCGGGGAGGAGACCCAGTACTTC.

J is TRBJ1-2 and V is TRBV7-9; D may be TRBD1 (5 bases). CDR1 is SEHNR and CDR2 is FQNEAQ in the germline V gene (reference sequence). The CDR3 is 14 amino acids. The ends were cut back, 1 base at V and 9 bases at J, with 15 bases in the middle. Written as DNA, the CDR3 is TGTGCCAGCAGCTTAGGGACATATGAAATGAGCTACACCTTC. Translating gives CASSLGTYEMSYTF.